This T cell receptor (beta chain) was identified during a study of OX40 agonist ivuxolimab in advanced cancers. About the research overall: Participants, 80% to 90% male, averaged approximately 65 years of age, ranging from roughly 20 to 85.

The germline V gene encodes CDR1 SGHKS and CDR2 YYEKEE (reference sequence). The CDR3 has 19 residues. V lost 5 bases, J lost 0 bases, and 25 bases lay in between. The study, taken as a whole, reports: Low clonal expansion, among the lowest seen, marked partial responders at 0.1-3.0 mg/kg. Averaged across samples, CD8+ T cells carried more expanded clones than CD4+ did.

With respect to this clone: Its antigen is unknown.

Assay used: immunoSEQ multiplex PCR; TCRdb lists only in-frame clones, some missing. The sample carries some 33,000 clones, roughly 87% recorded once. The source material was CD4+ or CD8+ T cells sorted from blood, sampled in a trial of the OX40 agonist ivuxolimab. The rearrangement uses TRBV5-5 and TRBJ2-3; D assignment may be TRBD1 or TRBD2 (6 bases each). The TCR comes from an adult with an advanced solid tumor such as melanoma, head and neck, liver or kidney cancer. The CDR3 reads CASRSTLSRGPISTDTQYF. The CDR3, as DNA: TGTGCCAGCAGGTCAACCCTCTCCCGGGGGCCGATCAGCACAGATACGCAGTATTTT.